What follows is one T cell receptor beta chain and its context. This entry is derived from a study of T cell responses to AZD1222 COVID-19 vaccine. Clones were read by immunoSEQ multiplex PCR, and TCRdb kept only the in-frame ones, dropping some. In the table there are fewer than 150,000 clones, roughly 91% of which are singletons. The CDR3 totals 14 residues. Germline V CDR1 and CDR2: ENHRY, SYGVKD. With 0 bases removed from V and 9 bases from J, the gap between germline ends came to 12 bases. The sequence came from an adult who received the AZD1222 COVID-19 vaccine. This sample comprised peripheral blood, obtained 28 days after the second AZD1222 dose. The chain joins TRBV10-3 to TRBJ2-1, with D possibly being TRBD1 (7 bases). CDR3 loop: CAISESGQGGEQFF. The CDR3 nucleotides read TGTGCCATCAGTGAGTCAGGGCAGGGGGGTGAGCAGTTCTTC.